This is a list of T cell receptor beta chains from one sample in a study of post-analysis software for immune sequencing data. TCRdb re-derived calls from the PCR reads in MiXCR, one entry per CDR3 protein. The sample lists 750,000 to 950,000 distinct CDR3 sequences; under 70% were seen once. Sequenced: blood. All receptors derive from a girl between 5 and 17 years old with multiple sclerosis. Each CDR3 is given with its conserved first and last residue. Fields, in order: CDR3 length, J gene, clone size, V gene, D gene, CDR3 DNA, CDR3 protein. A D gene is named only where the DNA matches it firmly. Size values are once, few and many counts, or a class for expanded clones, and some rows have none.

len: 15
j_gene: TRBJ1-6
abundance: few
v_gene: TRBV5-1
d_gene: TRBD1
CDR3nt: TGCGCCAGCAGCCCCGGGACAGGGGATGTTTCACCCCTCCACTTT
CDR3aa: CASSPGTGDVSPLHF

len: 15
j_gene: TRBJ1-2
abundance: .
v_gene: TRBV29-1
d_gene: .
CDR3nt: TGCAGCGCCGGCCCCTCCGGTGAGGCAGATGGTGGCTACACCTTC
CDR3aa: CSAGPSGEADGGYTF

len: 14
j_gene: TRBJ2-1
abundance: .
v_gene: TRBV5-5
d_gene: .
CDR3nt: TGTGCCAGCAGCGTTTGGGCTGAGGATAATGAGCAGTTCTTC
CDR3aa: CASSVWAEDNEQFF

len: 18
j_gene: TRBJ2-5
abundance: many
v_gene: TRBV20-1
d_gene: TRBD2
CDR3nt: TGCAGTGCTAAAAACGCCGATGAGACTAGCGAATCTTCGGAGACCCAGTACTTC
CDR3aa: CSAKNADETSESSETQYF

len: 14
j_gene: TRBJ2-1
abundance: few
v_gene: TRBV11-2
d_gene: .
CDR3nt: TGTGCCAGCAGCTTCCGAGGGGCCGGGGATGAGCAGTTCTTC
CDR3aa: CASSFRGAGDEQFF

len: 14
j_gene: TRBJ2-4
abundance: .
v_gene: TRBV7-9
d_gene: .
CDR3nt: TGTGCCAGCAGCTTAGGGGACAACCAAAACATTCAGTACTTC
CDR3aa: CASSLGDNQNIQYF

len: 15
j_gene: TRBJ2-6
abundance: .
v_gene: TRBV7-9
d_gene: .
CDR3nt: TGTGCCAGCAGCTTACGGGGGCGTGTTGCCAACGTCCTGACTTTC
CDR3aa: CASSLRGRVANVLTF

len: 15
j_gene: TRBJ2-7
abundance: .
v_gene: TRBV7-3
d_gene: TRBD1
CDR3nt: TGTGCCAGCAGCCCCCAGGCAGGGGGCGGGAACGAGCAGTACTTC
CDR3aa: CASSPQAGGGNEQYF

len: 15
j_gene: TRBJ2-7
abundance: .
v_gene: TRBV4-2
d_gene: TRBD1
CDR3nt: TGTGCCAGCAGCCAAGTGACAGGGGGCGCCTTCGAGCAGTACTTC
CDR3aa: CASSQVTGGAFEQYF

len: 14
j_gene: TRBJ1-2
abundance: .
v_gene: TRBV7-2
d_gene: .
CDR3nt: TGTGCCAGCAGCCGCGAACAGGCCTACTATGGCTACACCTTC
CDR3aa: CASSREQAYYGYTF

len: 13
j_gene: TRBJ2-5
abundance: .
v_gene: TRBV7-3
d_gene: .
CDR3nt: TGTGCCAGCAGCTTAACGACGGGCGAGACCCAGTACTTC
CDR3aa: CASSLTTGETQYF

len: 14
j_gene: TRBJ2-7
abundance: .
v_gene: TRBV6-6
d_gene: TRBD1
CDR3nt: TGTGCCAGCGGGCCGGGACAGGGAAGAAACGAGCAGTACTTC
CDR3aa: CASGPGQGRNEQYF

len: 14
j_gene: TRBJ2-1
abundance: .
v_gene: TRBV6-5
d_gene: .
CDR3nt: TGTGTCAGCAGTTTATTCGGACAGTCCAACGAGCAGTTCTTC
CDR3aa: CVSSLFGQSNEQFF

len: 12
j_gene: TRBJ2-7
abundance: few
v_gene: TRBV7-2
d_gene: .
CDR3nt: TGTGCCAGCAGCTTAGCTAGGACCGAGCAGTACTTC
CDR3aa: CASSLARTEQYF

len: 12
j_gene: TRBJ2-1
abundance: .
v_gene: TRBV20-1
d_gene: .
CDR3nt: TGCAGTGCTACCGGGACTGCCCTTTTCCAGTTCTTC
CDR3aa: CSATGTALFQFF

len: 14
j_gene: TRBJ2-5
abundance: few
v_gene: TRBV5-1
d_gene: TRBD1
CDR3nt: TGCGCCAGCAGCCTGGGACAGGTTGTTGGCACCCAGTACTTC
CDR3aa: CASSLGQVVGTQYF

len: 16
j_gene: TRBJ1-2
abundance: few
v_gene: TRBV6-5
d_gene: TRBD1
CDR3nt: TGTGCCAGCAGTTACCCCATCCGGACAGGGGACTATGGCTACACCTTC
CDR3aa: CASSYPIRTGDYGYTF

len: 17
j_gene: TRBJ2-5
abundance: .
v_gene: TRBV12-3/TRBV12-4
d_gene: TRBD2
CDR3nt: TGTGCCAGCAGTTCCCCAGACGGGAGGGTTTCCTACAATGAGCAGTACTTC
CDR3aa: CASSSPDGRVSYNEQYF

len: 14
j_gene: TRBJ2-1
abundance: .
v_gene: TRBV6-6
d_gene: .
CDR3nt: TGTGCCAGCAGCCTCGGGCAGACCTACAATGAGCAGTTCTTC
CDR3aa: CASSLGQTYNEQFF

len: 17
j_gene: TRBJ2-1
abundance: .
v_gene: TRBV7-2
d_gene: TRBD2
CDR3nt: TGTGCCAGCAGCTTAGAAACTAGCGGGGGAATGGGCGGTGAGCAGTTCTTC
CDR3aa: CASSLETSGGMGGEQFF

len: 13
j_gene: TRBJ1-4
abundance: few
v_gene: TRBV29-1
d_gene: .
CDR3nt: TGCAGCGTTGGGACCGGGGGTGGCGAAAAACTGTTTTTT
CDR3aa: CSVGTGGGEKLFF

len: 16
j_gene: TRBJ2-6
abundance: few
v_gene: TRBV7-9
d_gene: .
CDR3nt: TGTGCCAGCAGCCTCGGACGTTTCTCTGGGGCCAACGTCCTGACTTTC
CDR3aa: CASSLGRFSGANVLTF

len: 15
j_gene: TRBJ2-1
abundance: .
v_gene: TRBV29-1
d_gene: TRBD2
CDR3nt: TGCAGCATCCTACCCCTGACTAGCGGTTACAATGAGCAGTTCTTC
CDR3aa: CSILPLTSGYNEQFF

len: 12
j_gene: TRBJ2-7
abundance: .
v_gene: TRBV29-1
d_gene: TRBD2
CDR3nt: TGCAGCGGACTAGCGGGAGGTCTCGAGCAGTACTTC
CDR3aa: CSGLAGGLEQYF

len: 12
j_gene: TRBJ2-5
abundance: few
v_gene: TRBV20-1
d_gene: .
CDR3nt: TGCAGTGCTAGATTGGGAGGAGAGACCCAGTACTTC
CDR3aa: CSARLGGETQYF

len: 14
j_gene: TRBJ1-2
abundance: few
v_gene: TRBV27
d_gene: .
CDR3nt: TGTGCCAGCAGTAGTCCGGGGCTGAACTATGGCTACACCTTC
CDR3aa: CASSSPGLNYGYTF

len: 14
j_gene: TRBJ2-3
abundance: .
v_gene: TRBV20-1
d_gene: .
CDR3nt: TGCAGTGCTAGCAGTCCGGGGGGCCGGGATACGCAGTATTTT
CDR3aa: CSASSPGGRDTQYF

len: 14
j_gene: TRBJ2-6
abundance: .
v_gene: TRBV20-1
d_gene: .
CDR3nt: TGCAGTGCTAGAGATCGGGCTGGGGCCAACGTCCTGACTTTC
CDR3aa: CSARDRAGANVLTF

len: 17
j_gene: TRBJ2-1
abundance: .
v_gene: TRBV2
d_gene: TRBD2
CDR3nt: TGTGCCAGCAGTGAGACGCACGGGACTAGCGGGAGCAATGAGCAGTTCTTC
CDR3aa: CASSETHGTSGSNEQFF

len: 16
j_gene: TRBJ2-6
abundance: few
v_gene: TRBV5-1
d_gene: .
CDR3nt: TGCGCCAGCAGCTTGTGGATGGTCTCTGGGGCCAACGTCCTGACTTTC
CDR3aa: CASSLWMVSGANVLTF

len: 15
j_gene: TRBJ1-2
abundance: few
v_gene: TRBV5-1
d_gene: TRBD1
CDR3nt: TGCGCCAGCAGCTCGGGACAGCCGAGCCTTGGTGGCTACACCTTC
CDR3aa: CASSSGQPSLGGYTF

len: 15
j_gene: TRBJ1-1
abundance: .
v_gene: TRBV7-2
d_gene: .
CDR3nt: TGTGCCAGCAGCTTAGCGTCCCCGATGAACACTGAAGCTTTCTTT
CDR3aa: CASSLASPMNTEAFF

len: 16
j_gene: TRBJ2-1
abundance: .
v_gene: TRBV29-1
d_gene: TRBD2
CDR3nt: TGCAGCGTTGAACTAGCGGGGGGGTCCCGCCTCAATGAGCAGTTCTTC
CDR3aa: CSVELAGGSRLNEQFF

len: 14
j_gene: TRBJ2-7
abundance: once
v_gene: TRBV12-3/TRBV12-4
d_gene: .
CDR3nt: TGTGCCACCAGCAACAGGGACTCCTACAATGAGCAGTACTTC
CDR3aa: CATSNRDSYNEQYF

len: 15
j_gene: TRBJ2-7
abundance: once
v_gene: TRBV12-3/TRBV12-4
d_gene: TRBD1
CDR3nt: TGTGCCAGCAGCGCGCGGGACAGGGTTAACTACGAGCAGTACTTC
CDR3aa: CASSARDRVNYEQYF

len: 14
j_gene: TRBJ2-5
abundance: .
v_gene: TRBV12-3/TRBV12-4
d_gene: .
CDR3nt: TGTGCCAGCACCCGGAACTTGAACACTAGGCCCCAGTACTTC
CDR3aa: CASTRNLNTRPQYF

len: 13
j_gene: TRBJ2-1
abundance: few
v_gene: TRBV29-1
d_gene: TRBD2
CDR3nt: TGCAGCGTTGGGGGAGGGGTGGGGAATGAGCAGTTCTTC
CDR3aa: CSVGGGVGNEQFF

len: 13
j_gene: TRBJ2-7
abundance: .
v_gene: TRBV5-1
d_gene: .
CDR3nt: TGCGCCAGCAGCCCGGAAGACAGCTACGAGCAGTACTTC
CDR3aa: CASSPEDSYEQYF

len: 13
j_gene: TRBJ1-1
abundance: .
v_gene: TRBV6-5
d_gene: .
CDR3nt: TGTGCCAGCAGTTACTCGATCCCCATGGGAGCTTTCTTT
CDR3aa: CASSYSIPMGAFF

len: 15
j_gene: TRBJ2-7
abundance: .
v_gene: TRBV12-3/TRBV12-4
d_gene: .
CDR3nt: TGTGCCAGCAGTTTAGGGCGGGGATCAATCTACGAGCAGTACTTC
CDR3aa: CASSLGRGSIYEQYF

len: 14
j_gene: TRBJ1-1
abundance: .
v_gene: TRBV4-1
d_gene: TRBD1
CDR3nt: TGCGCCAGCAGCAACCGGGACAGGCTCACTGAAGCTTTCTTT
CDR3aa: CASSNRDRLTEAFF

len: 13
j_gene: TRBJ1-2
abundance: .
v_gene: TRBV9
d_gene: .
CDR3nt: TGTGCCAGCAGCGCGGACAGTTTCTATGGCTACACCTTC
CDR3aa: CASSADSFYGYTF

len: 18
j_gene: TRBJ2-5
abundance: few
v_gene: TRBV7-6
d_gene: TRBD2
CDR3nt: TGTGCCAGCAGCCCCACTCCCCTAGCGGGGAATCCCCGGGAGACCCAGTACTTC
CDR3aa: CASSPTPLAGNPRETQYF

len: 12
j_gene: TRBJ1-2
abundance: .
v_gene: TRBV10-3
d_gene: .
CDR3nt: TGTGCCATCAGTGAGCGGGGGAATGGCTACACCTTC
CDR3aa: CAISERGNGYTF

len: 14
j_gene: TRBJ1-4
abundance: .
v_gene: TRBV5-1
d_gene: TRBD1
CDR3nt: TGCGCCAGCCAGGGGGAGTCAACTAATGAAAAACTGTTTTTT
CDR3aa: CASQGESTNEKLFF

len: 17
j_gene: TRBJ2-1
abundance: .
v_gene: TRBV20-1
d_gene: TRBD2
CDR3nt: TGCAGTGCTAGAGATCCTAGCGGGAGGGCCGATGGGAATGAGCAGTTCTTC
CDR3aa: CSARDPSGRADGNEQFF

len: 15
j_gene: TRBJ1-1
abundance: .
v_gene: TRBV10-2
d_gene: .
CDR3nt: TGCGTCAGCAGTGAGTCGTCCAGCATGAACACTGAAGCTTTCTTT
CDR3aa: CVSSESSSMNTEAFF

len: 13
j_gene: TRBJ1-2
abundance: few
v_gene: TRBV12-3/TRBV12-4
d_gene: .
CDR3nt: TGTGCCACCGGAGGAGCAGGGCTCTATGGCTACACCTTC
CDR3aa: CATGGAGLYGYTF

len: 13
j_gene: TRBJ1-1
abundance: few
v_gene: TRBV29-1
d_gene: .
CDR3nt: TGCAGCGTTGCCCCGCTGGGGAACACTGAAGCTTTCTTT
CDR3aa: CSVAPLGNTEAFF

len: 14
j_gene: TRBJ2-3
abundance: .
v_gene: TRBV6-2/TRBV6-3
d_gene: TRBD1
CDR3nt: TGTGCCAGCAGGGGACAGGGGGATACAGATACGCAGTATTTT
CDR3aa: CASRGQGDTDTQYF

len: 16
j_gene: TRBJ2-7
abundance: .
v_gene: TRBV3-1
d_gene: TRBD2
CDR3nt: TGTGCCAGCAGCTCCGGGGGACTAGCCGTGCCCTACGAGCAGTACTTC
CDR3aa: CASSSGGLAVPYEQYF

len: 13
j_gene: TRBJ2-4
abundance: .
v_gene: TRBV12-3/TRBV12-4
d_gene: .
CDR3nt: TGTGCCAGCAGTTTGGCAGGGGGGAACATTCAGTACTTC
CDR3aa: CASSLAGGNIQYF

len: 11
j_gene: TRBJ2-5
abundance: .
v_gene: TRBV25-1
d_gene: .
CDR3nt: TGTGCCAGCAGTGCCGGGAAGACCCAGTACTTC
CDR3aa: CASSAGKTQYF

len: 13
j_gene: TRBJ2-3
abundance: .
v_gene: TRBV18
d_gene: .
CDR3nt: TGTGCCAGCTCACCTATCGGCTCTGATACGCAGTATTTT
CDR3aa: CASSPIGSDTQYF

len: 14
j_gene: TRBJ1-2
abundance: .
v_gene: TRBV3-1
d_gene: .
CDR3nt: TGTGCCAGCAGCCATGGGGACGGGTACTATAGCTACACCTTC
CDR3aa: CASSHGDGYYSYTF

len: 16
j_gene: TRBJ2-5
abundance: .
v_gene: TRBV7-7
d_gene: .
CDR3nt: TGTGCCAGCAGCCCGCGAGAGAAGACATGGGCGGAGACCCAGTACTTC
CDR3aa: CASSPREKTWAETQYF